The rows below give T cell receptor beta chains drawn from one sample of a study of shared clonotypes between healthy human individuals. Assay: immunoSEQ multiplex PCR; the TCRdb copy retains only in-frame clones and omits some. The data hold roughly 410,000 clones, with approximately 96% observed a single time. Sequencing was performed on memory CD8+ T cells sorted from blood. These receptor sequences come from a man between 25 and 39 years old in good health. Both conserved end residues are part of each CDR3.

TRBV19,TRBJ2-7,CASTGGNEQYF
TRBV1,TRBJ2-5,CTSSHCVLAGVVWETQYF
TRBV5-1,TRBJ2-2,CASSLHTGTGELFF
TRBV7-2,TRBJ2-3,CASSWGRIISTDTQYF
TRBV19,TRBJ2-4,CASSIRGGANIQYF
TRBV7-6,TRBJ2-1,CASTPAGSYNEQFF
TRBV29-1,TRBJ2-1,CSVEFASSRLDEQFF
TRBV27,TRBJ2-1,CASSLRTSGYNEQFF
TRBV7-8,TRBJ2-3,CASLLRDTDTQYF
TRBV4-1,TRBJ2-1,CASSQDFSGNYNEQFF
TRBV7-3,TRBJ2-7,CASSLGTGYEQYF
TRBV7-7,TRBJ1-4,CASSFGPNEKLFF
TRBV27,TRBJ2-7,CASSPIWGTEQYF
TRBV7-2,TRBJ2-7,CASSSDISSYEQYF
TRBV27,TRBJ1-3,CASSLIPTGGGNTIYF
TRBV7-2,TRBJ2-2,CASSLAQNTGELFF
TRBV28,TRBJ2-7,CASRYRWTSGNYEQYF
TRBV7-2,TRBJ2-5,CASSYIYSQETQYF
TRBV4-1,TRBJ2-7,CASSQDPREPLYEQYF
TRBV4-1,TRBJ2-1,CASSQDNGLGYNEQFF
TRBV10-1,TRBJ1-2,CASSDPRTGGGYTF
TRBV5-1,TRBJ2-4,CASSLGRGDIQYF
TRBV30,TRBJ2-3,CAWDDNLGTDTQYF
TRBV29-1,TRBJ2-5,CSVTGGQETQYF
TRBV30,TRBJ2-1,CAWSRLAGGSNEQFF
TRBV5-1,TRBJ1-1,CASSLMTGEAFF
TRBV6-1,TRBJ2-4,CASSEIRGGEAGAKNIQYF
TRBV11-1,TRBJ2-1,CASSFAPDYQNNEQFF
TRBV10-3,TRBJ2-7,CAISDSGSGEQYF
TRBV6-1,TRBJ1-3,CASSEARRGGGNTIYF
TRBV5-4,TRBJ2-6,CASGYQAGANVLTF
TRBV28,TRBJ2-3,CASSLSGGASTDTQYF
TRBV29-1,TRBJ2-7,CSVEDYPGPGGEQYF
TRBV29-1,TRBJ1-4,CSARTGGREKLFF
TRBV18,TRBJ2-1,CASSPNRLLALSYNEQFF
TRBV2,TRBJ2-1,CASRDRVAGYMDNEQFF
TRBV11-2,TRBJ2-1,CASSLGSTQKGNEQFF
TRBV7-2,TRBJ2-7,CASSLFPPSEQYF
TRBV9,TRBJ2-7,CASSVQLANPPYEQYF
TRBV28,TRBJ2-1,CASSLSGTSRDEQFF
TRBV19,TRBJ1-3,CASSTSHTISGNTIYF
TRBV5-1,TRBJ1-1,CASSLLQYATEAFF
TRBV11-2,TRBJ1-1,CASSFVGGRNTEAFF
TRBV4-1,TRBJ2-5,CASSQDRGETQYF
TRBV29-1,TRBJ1-2,CSARGQGTDYGYTF
TRBV4-2,TRBJ1-1,CASSPVTGGNTEAFF
TRBV19,TRBJ2-2,CASSITGLNTGELFF
TRBV2,TRBJ2-1,CASSALTGIVNEQFF
TRBV30,TRBJ2-1,CAWSTREGDEQFF
TRBV15,TRBJ2-2,CATSRLSANTGELFF
TRBV25-1,TRBJ1-5,CASREPQHF
TRBV5-1,TRBJ2-1,CASSLSTSGRGNEQFF
TRBV28,TRBJ1-1,CASRPQGHPSEAFF